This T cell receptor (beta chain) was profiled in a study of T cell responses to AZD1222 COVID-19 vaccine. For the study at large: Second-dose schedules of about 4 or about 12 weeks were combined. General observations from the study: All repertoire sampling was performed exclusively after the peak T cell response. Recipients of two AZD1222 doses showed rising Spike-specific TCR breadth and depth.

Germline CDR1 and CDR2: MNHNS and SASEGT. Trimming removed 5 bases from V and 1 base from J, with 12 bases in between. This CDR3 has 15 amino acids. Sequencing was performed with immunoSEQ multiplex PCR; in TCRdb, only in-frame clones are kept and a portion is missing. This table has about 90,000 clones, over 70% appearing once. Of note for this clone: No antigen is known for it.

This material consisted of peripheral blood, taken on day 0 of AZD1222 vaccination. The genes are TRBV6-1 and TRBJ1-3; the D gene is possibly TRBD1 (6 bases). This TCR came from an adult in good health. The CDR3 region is CASSFLQGSGNTIYF. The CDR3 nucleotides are TGTGCCAGCAGTTTCCTACAGGGTTCTGGAAACACCATATATTTT.